The T cell receptor (beta chain) under discussion was sequenced for a study of blood T cell repertoires in COVID-19. The V gene lost 4 bases and the J gene lost 8 bases, with 17 bases spanning the gap. The CDR3 length is 14 residues. From germline, CDR1 is GTSNPN and CDR2 SVGIG (reference sequence). Profiled with immunoSEQ multiplex PCR; TCRdb holds only in-frame clones, not every one. The table has 300,000 to 450,000 clones, over 75% seen once; the top ten hold 0.9% to 1.2%. Sample: PBMCs or T cells enriched from blood (not recorded which). The chain combines TRBV30 with TRBJ1-4; the D is unclear. The receptor comes from a woman younger than 45 who had recovered from COVID-19. The DNA for the CDR3 is TGTGCCTGGAACCGCGGTTCGGTGGAAGAAAAACTGTTTTTT. It encodes CAWNRGSVEEKLFF.